The rows below give T cell receptor beta chains drawn from one sample of a study of PD-L1 blockade in urothelial cancer. Libraries were prepared by immunoSEQ multiplex PCR; TCRdb keeps only in-frame clonotypes and omits some of them. The sample carries 38,000 or so clones, around four fifths recorded once. Source: PBMCs, taken around atezolizumab (anti-PD-L1) treatment. These receptors originate from a man of 80 years or more with urothelial cancer. The CDR3 runs from the conserved cysteine through the conserved F or W. D genes are given only for firm matches. Some rows mark clone size as missing; the rest say once, few, many or name a class of expanded clone.

clone_size	j_call	v_call	d_call	cdr3_aa	cdr3_nt
once	TRBJ2-5	TRBV30	.	CAWRGGPRETQYF	TGTGCCTGGAGGGGGGGACCGAGAGAGACCCAGTACTTC
.	TRBJ1-2	TRBV5-1	TRBD1	CASSIDRDLYGYTF	TGCGCCAGCAGCATAGACAGGGACCTCTATGGCTACACCTTC
.	TRBJ2-3	TRBV5-1	TRBD2	CASSFRAGGTDTQYF	TGCGCCAGCAGCTTCCGAGCGGGAGGGACAGATACGCAGTATTTT
.	TRBJ2-1	TRBV5-1	TRBD1	CASSLNAGGWNEQFF	TGCGCCAGCAGCTTGAATGCAGGGGGCTGGAATGAGCAGTTCTTC
.	TRBJ2-7	TRBV6-1	TRBD1	CATRQGALSYEQYF	TGTGCCACTAGACAGGGGGCGTTATCCTACGAGCAGTACTTC
.	TRBJ2-2	TRBV29-1	TRBD1	CSFNRGSGELFF	TGCAGCTTCAACAGGGGATCCGGGGAGCTGTTTTTT
.	TRBJ1-5	TRBV27	.	CASSPLGEGNQPQHF	TGTGCCAGCAGTCCCCTAGGGGAGGGGAATCAGCCCCAGCATTTT
.	TRBJ1-5	TRBV19	.	CASSIELNQPQHF	TGTGCCAGTAGTATAGAACTAAATCAGCCCCAGCATTTT
.	TRBJ2-1	TRBV12-5	.	CASGLSGSRNEQFF	TGTGCTAGTGGTTTGTCCGGGTCGAGGAATGAGCAGTTCTTC
.	TRBJ2-1	TRBV11-2	.	CASSLGVGDWGNEQFF	TGTGCCAGCAGCTTAGGCGTGGGAGACTGGGGCAATGAGCAGTTCTTC
once	TRBJ1-2	TRBV30	TRBD1	CAWTQLRDRRANYGYTF	TGTGCCTGGACTCAACTGAGGGACAGAAGAGCTAACTATGGCTACACCTTC
.	TRBJ2-7	TRBV19	TRBD2	CASSIGGSGRSYEQYF	TGTGCCAGTAGTATAGGTGGTAGCGGGAGATCCTACGAGCAGTACTTC
.	TRBJ2-7	TRBV9	.	CASSGGPRSSYEQYF	TGTGCCAGCAGCGGCGGGCCGAGAAGCTCCTACGAGCAGTACTTC
.	TRBJ1-5	TRBV7-9	.	CASSSSQGQEQPQHF	TGTGCCAGCAGCTCTTCCCAGGGTCAGGAGCAGCCCCAGCATTTT
.	TRBJ2-1	TRBV29-1	TRBD2	CSVGTRAGEQFF	TGCAGCGTCGGGACTAGAGCGGGTGAGCAGTTCTTC